A single sample is the source of the 32 T cell receptor beta chains below, sequenced in a study of a mutant IDH1 vaccine in newly diagnosed glioma. Their antigens remain unidentified. Documented time point: week 47, end of study. Doses consisted of 300 ug of mutant IDH1 20-mer peptide each, paired with topical imiquimod. Assay used: immunoSEQ multiplex PCR; TCRdb lists only in-frame clones, some missing. Of around 65,000 clones in the sample, 75% to 90% are singletons; the top ten hold about 3.8%. The specimen was PBMCs, collected from a glioma patient whose treatment included an IDH1 peptide vaccine. The receptors were sampled from a man aged 25 to 40 with glioma.

This clone was seen a few times. The V and J genes are TRBV13 and TRBJ1-1, with D perhaps matching TRBD1 (6 bases). This CDR3 has 14 residues. The germline V gene has CDR1 PRHDT and CDR2 FYEKMQ (reference sequence). Trimming removed 5 bases from V and 4 bases from J, with 14 bases in between. Here the CDR3 DNA reads TGTGCCAGCAGCACTCACAGGGTCCGCACTGAAGCTTTCTTT. Its translation is CASSTHRVRTEAFF. Drawing the rest from reference TRBV13 and TRBJ1-1, the complete variable domain is AAGVIQSPRHLIKEKRETATLKCYPIPRHDTVYWYQQGPGQDPQFLISFYEKMQSDKGSIPDRFSAQQFSDYHSELNMSSLELGDSALYFCASSTHRVRTEAFFGQGTRLTVV.

V gene TRBV5-1 combines with J gene TRBJ1-3; D is undetermined. This CDR3 is 15 amino acids long. Germline loops: CDR1 SGHRS, CDR2 YFSETQ. V was pared by 4 bases and J by 0 bases, with 11 bases between. CDR3 sequence reads: CASSAGSSSGNTIYF. In nucleotides, the CDR3 is TGCGCCAGCAGCGCCGGGAGCTCCTCTGGAAACACCATATATTTT.

This clone was recorded only once. The chain employs TRBV27 and TRBJ2-7, with D maybe TRBD2 (5 bases). V lost 8 bases to trimming and J lost 4 bases, with 9 bases between them. The CDR3 loop spans 11 amino acids. Germline V CDR1 and CDR2: MNHEY, SMNVEV (reference sequence). The CDR3 is CASGPGYEQYF. The DNA for the CDR3 is TGTGCCAGCGGGCCGGGGTACGAGCAGTACTTC.

J is TRBJ2-3 and V is TRBV7-2; 9 nucleotides agree with TRBD2. Trimming cost V 2 bases and J 1 base; bases outside gene matches: 10. The CDR3 contains 18 residues. CDR1 is SGHTA and CDR2 is FQGNSA in the germline V gene. CDR3 residues: CASSLTAGGGGRTDTQYF. The CDR3 DNA follows: TGTGCCAGCAGCTTAACTGCAGGCGGGGGGGGTCGCACAGATACGCAGTATTTT.

The chain joins TRBV14 to TRBJ2-5, with D possibly TRBD1 on 6 matching bases. CDR3 size: 16 residues. V was trimmed by 5 bases and J by 2 bases, leaving 18 bases between them. Germline-derived CDR1 and CDR2 are SGHDN and FVKESK. Written as DNA, the CDR3 is TGTGCCAGCAGCGGTGGACAGTATAACATACAAGAGACCCAGTACTTC. This translates into CASSGGQYNIQETQYF.

This rearrangement joins TRBV5-1 to TRBJ2-1; TRBD2 agrees at 7 bases. V lost 5 bases, J lost 0 bases, and 11 bases stayed unmatched. CDR1 is SGHRS and CDR2 is YFSETQ in the germline V gene. This CDR3 is 17 amino acids long. The CDR3, as DNA: TGCGCCAGCAGGGAGCCAAACCTAGCGGCCTCCTACAATGAGCAGTTCTTC. It yields the protein CASREPNLAASYNEQFF.

The chain joins TRBV6-5 to TRBJ2-7; TRBD2 is a possible D gene (5 bases). V lost 6 bases, J lost 7 bases, and 22 bases lay in between. CDR1 is MNHEY, CDR2 SVGAGI, per germline. This CDR3 is 15 amino acids long. The CDR3 DNA is TGTGCCAGCAGCTGGGAGACTCCCTTGTCGCGGGAGCAGTACTTC. Translated: CASSWETPLSREQYF.

The V and J genes are TRBV5-4 and TRBJ2-2, with TRBD2 as a possible D gene (5 bases). The CDR3 has 17 amino acids. V was shortened by 6 bases and J by 1 base, with 19 bases between the two germline ends. Germline-derived CDR1 and CDR2 are SGHNT and YYREEE (reference sequence). Here the CDR3 reads CASTRGAGPRNTGELFF. The DNA of the CDR3 is TGTGCCAGCACACGGGGAGCAGGCCCCAGGAACACCGGGGAGCTGTTTTTT.

The chain employs TRBV19 and TRBJ2-1; D might be TRBD2 (6 bases). The V gene's germline CDR1 is LNHDA and CDR2 SQIVND (reference sequence). The CDR3 has 15 amino acids. Trimming stripped 6 bases from V and 0 bases from J, with 12 bases between. The CDR3 here is CASSHGGSSYNEQFF. Written as DNA, the CDR3 is TGTGCCAGTAGCCATGGGGGGAGCTCCTACAATGAGCAGTTCTTC.

This clone has just a few counts. V gene TRBV5-1 combines with J gene TRBJ2-1; D is undetermined. The V gene's germline CDR1 is SGHRS and CDR2 YFSETQ. The ends were cut back, 0 bases at V and 10 bases at J, with 5 bases in the middle. This CDR3 is 11 amino acids long. CDR3: CASSLGLEQFF. For the CDR3, the DNA is TGCGCCAGCAGCTTGGGACTCGAGCAGTTCTTC.

V is TRBV7-2 and J is TRBJ2-3; D may be TRBD2 (5 bases). The germline V gene encodes CDR1 SGHTA and CDR2 FQGNSA. This CDR3 is 13 amino acids long. Trimming removed 5 bases at V and 6 bases at J, with 12 bases between. The CDR3 loop reads CASSTRLRDTQYF. CDR3 coding DNA: TGTGCCAGCAGCACCAGACTAAGGGATACGCAGTATTTT.

The chain carries TRBV6-1 and TRBJ1-2; 8 positions match TRBD1. The CDR3 consists of 14 residues. In germline, CDR1 is MNHNS, CDR2 SASEGT. V was clipped by 6 bases and J by 3 bases; unmatched bases: 6. CDR3 residues: CASRRTGIDYGYTF. In DNA, the CDR3 is TGTGCCAGCAGGCGGACAGGGATTGACTATGGCTACACCTTC.

This clone occurred once. The chain links TRBV7-9 to TRBJ1-6; D gene unclear. The germline V and J ends were trimmed by 5 bases and 7 bases, with 15 bases remaining between them. Germline assignment: CDR1 SEHNR and CDR2 FQNEAQ (reference sequence). The CDR3 contains 15 residues. CDR3 sequence reads: CASSDTRYKNSPLHF. The CDR3 DNA is TGTGCCAGCAGCGACACCCGGTATAAGAATTCACCCCTCCACTTT.

There are a few counts of this clone. The gene calls are TRBV6-6 and TRBJ1-4; D uncertain. The CDR3 is made up of 13 amino acids. Germline-derived CDR1 and CDR2 are MNHNY and SVGAGI (reference sequence). The V and J ends lost 2 bases and 5 bases respectively, with 6 bases between them. The CDR3 spells CASSYRENEKLFF. CDR3 sequence (DNA): TGTGCCAGCAGTTACCGGGAAAATGAAAAACTGTTTTTT.

V is TRBV27 and J is TRBJ2-5, with D possibly called TRBD1 or TRBD2 (5 bases each). Judging by the DNA end, TRBJ2-7 fits better; the J call may be wrong. The CDR3 is made up of 15 amino acids. Looked up from germline, CDR1 is MNHEY and CDR2 is SMNVEV (reference sequence). In nucleotides, the CDR3 is TGTGCCACCAGAAAGGGGACGCCGAGCTCCTACGAGCAGTACTTC. Protein product: CATRKGTPSSYEQYF.

The J gene is TRBJ1-5, the V gene TRBV29-1; 7 nucleotides line up with TRBD1. Unmatched junction bases numbered 4, after V lost 4 bases and J lost 4 bases. Germline V gene lookup returns CDR1 SQVTM and CDR2 ANQGSEA. The CDR3 has 13 amino acids. DNA for the CDR3: TGCAGCGTTGGAACAGGGGATAATCAGCCCCAGCATTTT. Protein sequence: CSVGTGDNQPQHF. Full variable domain (outside the CDR3, taken from reference TRBV29-1 and TRBJ1-5): SAVISQKPSRDICQRGTSLTIQCQVDSQVTMMFWYRQQPGQSLTLIATANQGSEATYESGFVIDKFPISRPNLTFSTLTVSNMSPEDSSIYLCSVGTGDNQPQHFGDGTRLSIL.

The rearrangement uses TRBV5-4 and TRBJ2-5; 7 bases fit TRBD1. V shed 4 bases, J shed 3 bases, and the junction held 6 bases outside the gene matches. Per germline, CDR1 SGHNT and CDR2 YYREEE (reference sequence). The length of the CDR3 is 14 residues. The CDR3 sequence: CASSQGQTKETQYF. The CDR3 DNA follows: TGTGCCAGCAGCCAGGGACAGACCAAAGAGACCCAGTACTTC.

The chain carries TRBV5-4 and TRBJ1-1; 7 bases map to TRBD1. Trimming cost V 4 bases and J 1 base; bases outside gene matches: 4. The CDR3 contains 14 residues. The V gene's germline CDR1 is SGHNT and CDR2 YYREEE (reference sequence). The CDR3 DNA follows: TGTGCCAGCAGCGCCGGGACAGCGAACACTGAAGCTTTCTTT. Translation: CASSAGTANTEAFF.

In this sample, this clone turned up a few times. The V gene is TRBV4-1, the J gene TRBJ1-5, with D possibly matching TRBD1 (5 bases). Trimming left V 2 bases short and J 1 base short, with 12 bases between. Germline values: CDR1 MGHRA, CDR2 YSYEKL. There are 16 residues in the CDR3. The CDR3 coding sequence is TGCGCCAGCAGCCAATATACGGGGCCAAGCAATCAGCCCCAGCATTTT. Amino acid sequence: CASSQYTGPSNQPQHF.

The chain carries TRBV5-4 and TRBJ2-3; TRBD2 matches at 9 bases. This CDR3 is 16 amino acids long. V dropped 4 bases and J dropped 6; count of bases not matched to a gene: 12. Germline CDR1 is SGHNT and CDR2 is YYREEE (reference sequence). The CDR3: CASSTKRGATPDTQYF. CDR3 sequence (DNA): TGTGCCAGCAGCACAAAGCGGGGGGCCACCCCGGATACGCAGTATTTT.

This clone was seen once. The V and J genes are TRBV18 and TRBJ2-5; D call uncertain. Germline-derived CDR1 and CDR2 are KGHSH and LQKENI. This CDR3 spans 10 amino acids. Trimming cost V 6 bases and J 3 bases, with 2 bases left between them. The CDR3 here is CASSEETQYF. CDR3 sequence (DNA): TGTGCCAGCTCGGAAGAGACCCAGTACTTC.

V and J are TRBV9 and TRBJ1-2; TRBD1 agrees at 7 bases. Germline values: CDR1 SGDLS, CDR2 YYNGEE. This CDR3 comprises 16 residues. V lost 3 bases, J lost 2 bases, and 10 bases stayed unmatched. The CDR3 loop reads CASSDPKGGQNYGYTF. DNA for the CDR3: TGTGCCAGCAGCGACCCCAAAGGGGGACAGAACTATGGCTACACCTTC.

J is TRBJ2-3 and V is TRBV18, with D unclear. The germline CDR1 and CDR2 sequences are KGHSH and LQKENI. Between the trimmed V and J ends, which lost 2 bases and 0 bases, there was a span of 6 bases. There are 14 residues in the CDR3. The chain's CDR3 is CASSPRPSTDTQYF. The CDR3 DNA reads TGTGCCAGCTCACCAAGACCTAGCACAGATACGCAGTATTTT.

This clone was picked up one time. The chain combines TRBV19 with TRBJ2-2; D is possibly TRBD1 or TRBD2 (5 bases each). This CDR3 has 15 residues. CDR1 and CDR2 (germline): LNHDA, SQIVND (reference sequence). Trimming left V 3 bases short and J 6 bases short, with 14 bases between. The CDR3 reads CASSMRPGDPGELFF. The CDR3 nucleotides read TGTGCCAGTAGTATGCGCCCCGGGGACCCCGGGGAGCTGTTTTTT.

The chain employs TRBV5-8 and TRBJ1-2; 9 bases are a match to TRBD1. The J segment lost 5 bases and the V segment lost 5 bases, leaving 10 bases of the junction unmatched. The germline V gene encodes CDR1 SGHTS and CDR2 YDEGEE. CDR3 length equals 15 residues. The CDR3 nucleotides read TGTGCCAGCAGAATGGACAGGGGCCCACTTTATGGCTACACCTTC. Amino acids: CASRMDRGPLYGYTF.

The V and J genes are TRBV5-1 and TRBJ1-2; D not resolved. This CDR3 has 14 amino acids. Per the germline V gene, CDR1 is SGHRS and CDR2 is YFSETQ. Trimming cost V 0 bases and J 5 bases, with 11 bases left between them. The DNA for the CDR3 is TGCGCCAGCAGCTTGGAAGGGAAATCTTATGGCTACACCTTC. Residues: CASSLEGKSYGYTF.

The CDR3 DNA follows: TGTGCCAGCAGTAGTTGGGACCCCAGAGGCCAGGAGACCCAGTACTTC. This encodes CASSSWDPRGQETQYF. This chain connects TRBV27 to TRBJ2-5; D could derive from TRBD1 or TRBD2 (5 bases each). Germline CDR1 MNHEY, CDR2 SMNVEV (reference sequence). Trimming removed 5 bases from V and 5 bases from J, with 21 bases in between. The CDR3 length is 16 residues.

This clone has only a few counts. The V call is TRBV7-9, the J call TRBJ1-1; weak D call: TRBD1 (5 bases). The germline V and J ends were trimmed by 5 bases and 0 bases, with 10 bases remaining between them. The germline gives CDR1 SEHNR, CDR2 FQNEAQ (reference sequence). The CDR3 is 14 amino acids. The CDR3 sequence: CASSLQGLNTEAFF. The CDR3 DNA sequence: TGTGCCAGCAGCCTCCAGGGATTGAACACTGAAGCTTTCTTT.

A remark on this clone: The sample contains more than one DNA sequence encoding this CDR3. The chain is built from TRBV6-5 and TRBJ2-1, with no clear D. CDR3 length equals 11 residues. In germline, CDR1 is MNHEY, CDR2 SVGAGI. With 2 bases removed from V and 7 bases from J, the gap between germline ends came to 3 bases. The DNA for the CDR3 is TGTGCCAGCAGTTACGATAATGAGCAGTTCTTC. Translating it yields CASSYDNEQFF.

This rearrangement joins TRBV7-9 to TRBJ2-7; D may be TRBD2 (6 bases). Germline-derived CDR1 and CDR2 are SEHNR and FQNEAQ (reference sequence). The length of the CDR3 is 12 residues. Trimming took off 4 bases at V and 3 bases at J, with 7 bases between the two ends. The CDR3 spells CASSSGVYEQYF. The CDR3 DNA is TGTGCCAGCAGCTCGGGGGTCTACGAGCAGTACTTC.

The chain has TRBV5-1 and TRBJ2-7; D is perhaps TRBD1 or TRBD2 (6 bases each). This CDR3 has 14 residues. Germline V gives CDR1 SGHRS, CDR2 YFSETQ. Trimming stripped 4 bases from V and 3 bases from J, with 14 bases between. The CDR3 DNA is TGCGCCAGCAGCACTCGGGGGCCCGACTACGAGCAGTACTTC. Amino acid sequence: CASSTRGPDYEQYF. The full variable domain, completed using reference TRBV5-1 and TRBJ2-7, is KAGVTQTPRYLIKTRGQQVTLSCSPISGHRSVSWYQQTPGQGLQFLFEYFSETQRNKGNFPGRFSGRQFSNSRSEMNVSTLELGDSALYLCASSTRGPDYEQYFGPGTRLTVT.

The rearrangement uses TRBV27 and TRBJ2-5; D unclear. The CDR3 is 13 residues long. CDR1 is MNHEY, CDR2 SMNVEV, per germline (reference sequence). The germline V and J ends were trimmed by 2 bases and 0 bases, with 4 bases remaining between them. In DNA, the CDR3 is TGTGCCAGCAGTTTACCTAACCAAGAGACCCAGTACTTC. This gives the protein CASSLPNQETQYF.